This is a list of T cell receptor beta chains from one sample in a study of lymphopenia after photon versus proton radiotherapy. Method: immunoSEQ multiplex PCR; TCRdb's copy keeps in-frame clones and lacks some. The table shows about 17,000 clones, with 92% occurring only once. Sequencing was performed on peripheral blood, taken from a patient treated with photon-based radiotherapy. Source of these receptors: a woman aged 40 to 55 with cholangiocarcinoma. Each CDR3 is given with its conserved first and last residue. A D gene is named only where the DNA matches it firmly. Size is stated for part of the rows, as once, few or many counts, or as a class when the clone is expanded.

.	TRBV2	TRBJ2-6	.	TGTGCCAGCAGTGGCCTTTCCGGGGGACCTGGGGCCAACGTCCTGACTTTC	CASSGLSGGPGANVLTF
.	TRBV29-1	TRBJ1-1	.	TGCAGCGTTTCTATAGGCGGGCAGAACACTGAAGCTTTCTTT	CSVSIGGQNTEAFF
.	TRBV2	TRBJ2-7	.	TGTGCCAGCAACCACAAGTACTCCTACGAGCAGTACTTC	CASNHKYSYEQYF
.	TRBV27	TRBJ1-4	.	TGTGCCAGCAGTAGAAGGGTAGGGTGGGATGAAAAACTGTTTTTT	CASSRRVGWDEKLFF
.	TRBV19	TRBJ2-4	.	TGTGCCAGTAGTATAGATCCCGCAGGGCCTGAGGCGGGGAAAAACATTCAGTACTTC	CASSIDPAGPEAGKNIQYF
.	TRBV4-1	TRBJ2-7	.	TGCGCCAGCAGCCCCGACCTCCTCTACGAGCAGTACTTC	CASSPDLLYEQYF
.	TRBV29-1	TRBJ2-1	few	TGCAGCGTCAACACCGTATCTCACTCCTACAATGAGCAGTTCTTC	CSVNTVSHSYNEQFF
TRBD2	TRBV28	TRBJ2-3	.	TGTGCCAGCAGTCTCAATTACGGGACTAGCGGGAGGGGGACAGATACGCAGTATTTT	CASSLNYGTSGRGTDTQYF
.	TRBV6-6	TRBJ1-5	.	TGTGCCAGTTCCTCAGGCAGCGAGGGGAATCAGCCCCAGCATTTT	CASSSGSEGNQPQHF
TRBD1	TRBV6-5	TRBJ1-2	.	TGTGCCAGCAGTTACTCCCGGGACAGGTTCTATGGCTACACCTTC	CASSYSRDRFYGYTF
.	TRBV10-2	TRBJ1-1	.	TGCGCCAGCGCTCTCGGTCCTGAAGCTTTCTTT	CASALGPEAFF
TRBD1	TRBV9	TRBJ1-5	.	TGTGCCAGCAGCCCCACGGGACAGAATCAGCCCCAGCATTTT	CASSPTGQNQPQHF
TRBD2	TRBV4-2	TRBJ2-5	.	TGTGCCAGCAGCCAAGATACCATCCTGACTAGCGGGAGTGAGACCCAGTACTTC	CASSQDTILTSGSETQYF
.	TRBV9	TRBJ2-2	.	TGTGCCAGCAGCGTAAGAGGGGTTTCCTTCTTCCAGGGGAACACCGGGGAGCTGTTTTTT	CASSVRGVSFFQGNTGELFF
.	TRBV19	TRBJ2-1	.	TGTGCCAGTACCCCCCCCGTTGGGCACGAGCAGTTCTTC	CASTPPVGHEQFF
TRBD1	TRBV6-5	TRBJ2-7	.	TGTGCCAGCAGTTCCCCGGACAGGGCGTACGAGCAGTACTTC	CASSSPDRAYEQYF
TRBD2	TRBV7-9	TRBJ2-7	.	TGTGCCAGCAGCTACGGGACTAGCCACTCCTACGAGCAGTACTTC	CASSYGTSHSYEQYF
.	TRBV7-9	TRBJ1-2	.	TGTGCCAGCAGCACTACAGGGATCGGCTATGGCTACACCTTC	CASSTTGIGYGYTF
.	TRBV7-2	TRBJ2-7	.	TGTGCCAGCAGCTCCCTGGGGCCTGCCCCCCCGCAGTACTTC	CASSSLGPAPPQYF